These 7 T cell receptor beta chains came from one sample sequenced in a study of cytomegalovirus exposure and HLA in healthy donors. The PCR used 60 Vbeta and 13 Jbeta primers. TCRdb keeps only in-frame clones here, not all; method: immunoSEQ multiplex PCR. The table includes 150,000 to 200,000 clones, roughly 74% detected once. Sequenced material: PBMCs. These TCRs come from a woman in her thirties in good health and CMV-seronegative.

V and J are TRBV5-1 and TRBJ1-1, with 7 nucleotides matching TRBD1. V was clipped by 0 bases and J by 0 bases; unmatched bases: 8. There are 17 residues in the CDR3. Germline V lookup: CDR1 SGHRS, CDR2 YFSETQ. The CDR3 coding sequence is TGCGCCAGCAGCTTGGACAGGGGAGATCCGGTGAACACTGAAGCTTTCTTT. This codes for CASSLDRGDPVNTEAFF.

CDR3 loop: CASSLRGEVTEAFF. CDR3 sequence (DNA): TGTGCCAGCAGTCTCAGGGGGGAGGTCACTGAAGCTTTCTTT. The J gene is TRBJ1-1, the V gene TRBV6-6, with TRBD1 matching 7 bases. The CDR3 sequence is 14 residues long. Germline V gene data show CDR1 as MNHNY and CDR2 as SVGAGI (reference sequence). Trimming removed 5 bases from V and 4 bases from J; junction bases left unmatched: 7.

The chain is built from TRBV9 and TRBJ2-7; D ambiguous. CDR1 is SGDLS, CDR2 YYNGEE, per germline. CDR3 length: 15 residues. With 1 base removed from V and 4 bases from J, the gap between germline ends came to 15 bases. The DNA of the CDR3 is TGTGCCAGCAGCGTACAACATCTAGGCGGTTACGAGCAGTACTTC. Its translation: CASSVQHLGGYEQYF.

The chain combines TRBV7-2 with TRBJ2-2; D is unresolved. This CDR3 region has 13 residues. The germline V gene has CDR1 SGHTA and CDR2 FQGNSA. V was cut by 6 bases and J by 6 bases, with 11 bases left in between. CDR3 nucleotide sequence: TGTGCCAGCAGTCCCCCGGTCGCCGGGGAGCTGTTTTTT. Its protein is CASSPPVAGELFF.

The J gene is TRBJ1-1, the V gene TRBV20-1, with D hard to call. Between the trimmed V and J ends, which lost 6 bases and 5 bases, there was a span of 10 bases. Germline CDR1 DFQATT, CDR2 SNEGSKA (reference sequence). This CDR3 is built from 11 residues. The CDR3 sequence: CSAKARTEAFF. The CDR3 bases are TGCAGTGCAAAGGCCAGGACTGAAGCTTTCTTT.

The chain combines TRBV2 with TRBJ2-2; 9 bases are shared with TRBD1. CDR3 length equals 16 residues. Germline assignment: CDR1 SNHLY and CDR2 FYNNEI. V shed 2 bases, J shed 5 bases, and the junction held 6 bases outside the gene matches. CDR3: CASSERGQGRTGELFF. In nucleotides, the CDR3 is TGTGCCAGCAGTGAAAGGGGACAGGGACGAACCGGGGAGCTGTTTTTT.

This clone has just one count. V gene TRBV6-1 combines with J gene TRBJ2-7; 11 bases match TRBD1. This CDR3 is built from 19 residues. Germline V gives CDR1 MNHNS, CDR2 SASEGT. After removal of 3 bases from V and 5 bases from J, the junction contained 18 bases not matched to a gene. CDR3 nucleotides: TGTGCCAGCAGTGATAGAGGGACAGGGGGTGCCCGGTCGTCCAACGAGCAGTACTTC. Protein sequence: CASSDRGTGGARSSNEQYF.